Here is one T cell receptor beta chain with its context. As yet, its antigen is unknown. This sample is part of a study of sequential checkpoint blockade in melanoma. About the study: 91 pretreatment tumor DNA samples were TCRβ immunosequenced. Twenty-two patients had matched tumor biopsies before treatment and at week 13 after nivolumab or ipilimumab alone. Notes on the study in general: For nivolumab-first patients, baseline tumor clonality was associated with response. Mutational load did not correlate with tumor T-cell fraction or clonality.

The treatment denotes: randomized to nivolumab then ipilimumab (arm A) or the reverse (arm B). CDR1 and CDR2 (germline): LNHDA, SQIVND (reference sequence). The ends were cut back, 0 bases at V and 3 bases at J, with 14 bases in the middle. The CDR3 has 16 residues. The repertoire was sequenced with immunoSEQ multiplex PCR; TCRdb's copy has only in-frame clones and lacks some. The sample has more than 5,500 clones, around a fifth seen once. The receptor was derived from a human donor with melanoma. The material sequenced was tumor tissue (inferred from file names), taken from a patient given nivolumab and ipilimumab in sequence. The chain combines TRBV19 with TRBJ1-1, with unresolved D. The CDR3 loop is CASSIDLKGFHTEAFF. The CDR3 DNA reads TGTGCCAGTAGTATAGATCTTAAGGGATTTCACACTGAAGCTTTCTTT.